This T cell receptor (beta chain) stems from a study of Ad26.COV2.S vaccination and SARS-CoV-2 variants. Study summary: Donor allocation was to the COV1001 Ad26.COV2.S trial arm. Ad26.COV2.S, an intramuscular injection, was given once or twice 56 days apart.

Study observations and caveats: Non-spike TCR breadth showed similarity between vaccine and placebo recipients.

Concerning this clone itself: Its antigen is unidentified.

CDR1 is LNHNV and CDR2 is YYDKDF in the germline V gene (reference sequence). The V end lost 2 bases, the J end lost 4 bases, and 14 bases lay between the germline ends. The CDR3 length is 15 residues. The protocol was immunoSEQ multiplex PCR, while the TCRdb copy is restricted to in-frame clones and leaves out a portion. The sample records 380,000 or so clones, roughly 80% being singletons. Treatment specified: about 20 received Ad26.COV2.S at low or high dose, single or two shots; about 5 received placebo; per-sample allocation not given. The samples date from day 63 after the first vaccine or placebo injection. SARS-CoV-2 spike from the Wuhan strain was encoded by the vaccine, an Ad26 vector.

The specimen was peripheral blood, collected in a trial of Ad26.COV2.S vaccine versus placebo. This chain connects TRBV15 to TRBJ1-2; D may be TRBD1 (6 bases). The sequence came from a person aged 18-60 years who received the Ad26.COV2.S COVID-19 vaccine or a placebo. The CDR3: CATSRSRGAIYGYTF. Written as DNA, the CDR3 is TGTGCCACCAGCAGATCCCGGGGGGCAATCTATGGCTACACCTTC. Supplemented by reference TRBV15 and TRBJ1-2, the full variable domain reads DAMVIQNPRYQVTQFGKPVTLSCSQTLNHNVMYWYQQKSSQAPKLLFHYYDKDFNNEADTPDNFQSRRPNTSFCFLDIRSPGLGDTAMYLCATSRSRGAIYGYTFGSGTRLTVV.